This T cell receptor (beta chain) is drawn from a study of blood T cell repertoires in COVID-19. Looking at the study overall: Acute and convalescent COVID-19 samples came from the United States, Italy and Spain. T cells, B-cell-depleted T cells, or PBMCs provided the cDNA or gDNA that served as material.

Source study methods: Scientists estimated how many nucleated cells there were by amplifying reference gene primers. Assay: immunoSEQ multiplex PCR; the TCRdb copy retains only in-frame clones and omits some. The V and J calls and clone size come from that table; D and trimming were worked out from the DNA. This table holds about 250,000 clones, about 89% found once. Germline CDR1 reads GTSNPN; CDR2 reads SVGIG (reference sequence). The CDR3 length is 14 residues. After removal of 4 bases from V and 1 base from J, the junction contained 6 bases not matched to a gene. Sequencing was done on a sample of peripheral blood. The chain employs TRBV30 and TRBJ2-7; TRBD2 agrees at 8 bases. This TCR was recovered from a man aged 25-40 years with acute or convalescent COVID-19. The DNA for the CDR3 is TGTGCCTGGACCCCGGGGGGGGTTTCCTACGAGCAGTACTTC. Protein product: CAWTPGGVSYEQYF.